These T cell receptor beta chains were read from a single sample in a study of shared clonotypes between healthy human individuals. The repertoire was sequenced with immunoSEQ multiplex PCR; TCRdb's copy has only in-frame clones and lacks some. The data show about 1.9 million clones, with roughly 93% seen just once and approximately 1.6% held by the top ten. Sequenced input: naive CD8+ T cells from PBMCs. Receptor source: a man between 18 and 35 years old in good health. Some clones in this sample may be carry-over from other donors' samples. CDR3s include the opening cysteine and the closing phenylalanine or tryptophan. A D gene is named only where the DNA matches it firmly. Only some rows state a clone size, as once, few, many or a class for expanded clones.

J gene: TRBJ1-2
clone size: few
V gene: TRBV9
D gene: NA
CDR3 protein: CASSERTEPYGYTF
CDR3 DNA: TGTGCCAGCAGCGAGCGGACAGAGCCCTATGGCTACACCTTC

J gene: TRBJ2-5
clone size: once
V gene: TRBV13
D gene: TRBD2
CDR3 protein: CASSSGGLAGESFVQETQYF
CDR3 DNA: TGTGCCAGCAGCTCCGGCGGACTAGCGGGAGAGAGTTTTGTCCAAGAGACCCAGTACTTC

J gene: TRBJ1-4
clone size: few
V gene: TRBV7-9
D gene: NA
CDR3 protein: CASSGPGLVVKLFF
CDR3 DNA: TGTGCCAGCAGTGGTCCGGGATTGGTGGTAAAACTGTTTTTT

J gene: TRBJ2-1
clone size: NA
V gene: TRBV7-9
D gene: NA
CDR3 protein: CASSFPGNNEQFF
CDR3 DNA: TGTGCCAGCAGCTTCCCAGGTAACAATGAGCAGTTCTTC

J gene: TRBJ1-3
clone size: NA
V gene: TRBV19
D gene: NA
CDR3 protein: CASRELDGKPWNTIYF
CDR3 DNA: TGTGCCAGTAGGGAATTGGACGGCAAACCTTGGAACACCATATATTTT

J gene: TRBJ2-1
clone size: NA
V gene: TRBV7-8
D gene: NA
CDR3 protein: CASSLTNEQFF
CDR3 DNA: TGTGCCAGCAGCTTAACAAATGAGCAGTTCTTC

J gene: TRBJ2-7
clone size: NA
V gene: TRBV9
D gene: NA
CDR3 protein: CASSVVGGYEQYF
CDR3 DNA: TGTGCCAGCAGCGTAGTCGGCGGATACGAGCAGTACTTC

J gene: TRBJ1-4
clone size: NA
V gene: TRBV6-6
D gene: NA
CDR3 protein: CASSYSRGAINEKLFF
CDR3 DNA: TGTGCCAGCAGTTACTCGAGGGGGGCCATTAATGAAAAACTGTTTTTT

J gene: TRBJ1-2
clone size: NA
V gene: TRBV6-1
D gene: NA
CDR3 protein: CASSEHQATNYGYTF
CDR3 DNA: TGTGCCAGCAGTGAACACCAGGCAACTAACTATGGCTACACCTTC

J gene: TRBJ2-7
clone size: NA
V gene: TRBV14
D gene: NA
CDR3 protein: CASSQDEADPYEQYF
CDR3 DNA: TGTGCCAGCAGCCAAGACGAAGCGGACCCCTACGAGCAGTACTTC

J gene: TRBJ2-7
clone size: NA
V gene: TRBV4-1
D gene: NA
CDR3 protein: CASSPGKGIYEQYF
CDR3 DNA: TGCGCCAGCAGCCCCGGGAAAGGGATCTACGAGCAGTACTTC

J gene: TRBJ2-1
clone size: NA
V gene: TRBV10-2
D gene: NA
CDR3 protein: CASNRDLNSYNEQFF
CDR3 DNA: TGCGCCAGCAATCGCGACCTGAACTCCTACAATGAGCAGTTCTTC

J gene: TRBJ2-2
clone size: NA
V gene: TRBV10-1
D gene: NA
CDR3 protein: CASSEVRLNTGELFF
CDR3 DNA: TGCGCCAGCAGTGAAGTTAGACTGAACACCGGGGAGCTGTTTTTT

J gene: TRBJ2-5
clone size: NA
V gene: TRBV6-1
D gene: TRBD1
CDR3 protein: CASGEGTAGGETQYF
CDR3 DNA: TGTGCCAGCGGTGAAGGGACAGCCGGCGGAGAGACCCAGTACTTC

J gene: TRBJ2-4
clone size: NA
V gene: TRBV2
D gene: TRBD1
CDR3 protein: CASSTGAFGDF
CDR3 DNA: TGTGCCAGCAGTACAGGGGCTTTCGGAGACTTC

J gene: TRBJ2-7
clone size: NA
V gene: TRBV27
D gene: NA
CDR3 protein: CASSPQGHEQYF
CDR3 DNA: TGTGCCAGCAGTCCACAGGGACACGAGCAGTACTTC

J gene: TRBJ2-7
clone size: NA
V gene: TRBV27
D gene: TRBD1
CDR3 protein: CASSFSGQGYEQYF
CDR3 DNA: TGTGCCAGCAGTTTTTCAGGACAGGGCTACGAGCAGTACTTC

J gene: TRBJ1-2
clone size: NA
V gene: TRBV7-8
D gene: NA
CDR3 protein: CASSKPRYGYTF
CDR3 DNA: TGTGCCAGCAGTAAACCTAGGTATGGCTACACCTTC

J gene: TRBJ2-7
clone size: NA
V gene: TRBV28
D gene: TRBD1
CDR3 protein: CASSFSWGQITSYEQYF
CDR3 DNA: TGTGCCAGCAGTTTTTCGTGGGGACAGATCACCTCCTACGAGCAGTACTTC

J gene: TRBJ2-7
clone size: NA
V gene: TRBV6-6
D gene: NA
CDR3 protein: CASSYPDRPYEQYF
CDR3 DNA: TGTGCCAGCAGTTACCCCGACAGACCCTACGAGCAGTACTTC

J gene: TRBJ2-7
clone size: NA
V gene: TRBV5-6
D gene: TRBD1
CDR3 protein: CASSYRDSYEQYF
CDR3 DNA: TGTGCCAGCAGCTACAGGGACAGCTACGAGCAGTACTTC

J gene: TRBJ2-7
clone size: few
V gene: TRBV27
D gene: NA
CDR3 protein: CASSLGYEQYF
CDR3 DNA: TGTGCCAGCAGTTTAGGGTACGAGCAGTACTTC

J gene: TRBJ2-1
clone size: NA
V gene: TRBV6-1
D gene: NA
CDR3 protein: CASREFRGSYNEQFF
CDR3 DNA: TGTGCCAGCAGGGAGTTTAGGGGCTCCTACAATGAGCAGTTCTTC

J gene: TRBJ1-1
clone size: few
V gene: TRBV7-9
D gene: NA
CDR3 protein: CASSLVVANTEAFF
CDR3 DNA: TGTGCCAGCAGCTTAGTGGTGGCGAACACTGAAGCTTTCTTT

J gene: TRBJ2-3
clone size: NA
V gene: TRBV7-9
D gene: NA
CDR3 protein: CASSLGRLGTDTQYF
CDR3 DNA: TGTGCCAGCAGCTTAGGACGGCTAGGCACAGATACGCAGTATTTT

J gene: TRBJ2-7
clone size: NA
V gene: TRBV29-1
D gene: NA
CDR3 protein: CSVIGSTYEQYF
CDR3 DNA: TGCAGCGTTATAGGTTCAACCTACGAGCAGTACTTC

J gene: TRBJ2-1
clone size: NA
V gene: TRBV9
D gene: NA
CDR3 protein: CASSVGRQGLYNEQFF
CDR3 DNA: TGTGCCAGCAGCGTAGGCCGGCAGGGGCTATACAATGAGCAGTTCTTC

J gene: TRBJ2-5
clone size: NA
V gene: TRBV7-8
D gene: NA
CDR3 protein: CASSLAGGQETQYF
CDR3 DNA: TGTGCCAGCAGCTTAGCTGGCGGGCAAGAGACCCAGTACTTC

J gene: TRBJ1-1
clone size: few
V gene: TRBV7-9
D gene: NA
CDR3 protein: CASSFMREAFF
CDR3 DNA: TGTGCCAGCAGCTTTATGCGCGAAGCTTTCTTT

J gene: TRBJ2-5
clone size: once
V gene: TRBV6-5
D gene: TRBD1
CDR3 protein: CASRTDRGWQETQYF
CDR3 DNA: TGTGCCAGCAGAACGGACAGGGGTTGGCAAGAGACCCAGTACTTC

J gene: TRBJ2-3
clone size: NA
V gene: TRBV9
D gene: TRBD1
CDR3 protein: CASSVTLDRGGDTQYF
CDR3 DNA: TGTGCCAGCAGCGTAACCCTGGACAGGGGTGGAGATACGCAGTATTTT

J gene: TRBJ1-2
clone size: NA
V gene: TRBV5-6
D gene: NA
CDR3 protein: CASSEVGALSYGYTF
CDR3 DNA: TGTGCCAGCAGCGAGGTAGGGGCCCTCTCCTATGGCTACACCTTC

J gene: TRBJ2-7
clone size: once
V gene: TRBV2
D gene: NA
CDR3 protein: CASRGRSVAYEQYF
CDR3 DNA: TGTGCCAGCAGAGGTCGATCGGTAGCCTACGAGCAGTACTTC

J gene: TRBJ2-2
clone size: NA
V gene: TRBV7-9
D gene: TRBD2
CDR3 protein: CASSGGLMVAGELFF
CDR3 DNA: TGTGCCAGCAGCGGGGGACTAATGGTGGCCGGGGAGCTGTTTTTT

J gene: TRBJ2-5
clone size: NA
V gene: TRBV4-2
D gene: TRBD1
CDR3 protein: CASSHRDRGLGETQYF
CDR3 DNA: TGTGCCAGCAGCCATCGAGACAGGGGGTTGGGGGAGACCCAGTACTTC

J gene: TRBJ2-7
clone size: NA
V gene: TRBV6-5
D gene: TRBD1
CDR3 protein: CASSYSTGETSYEQYF
CDR3 DNA: TGTGCCAGCAGTTACTCAACAGGGGAAACCTCCTACGAGCAGTACTTC

J gene: TRBJ2-7
clone size: NA
V gene: TRBV11-2
D gene: NA
CDR3 protein: CASSLGDPSYEQYF
CDR3 DNA: TGTGCCAGCAGCTTAGGGGATCCCTCCTACGAGCAGTACTTC

J gene: TRBJ2-2
clone size: NA
V gene: TRBV7-6
D gene: TRBD2
CDR3 protein: CASSLATSGINTGELFF
CDR3 DNA: TGTGCCAGCAGCTTAGCTACTAGCGGAATAAACACCGGGGAGCTGTTTTTT

J gene: TRBJ1-4
clone size: NA
V gene: TRBV29-1
D gene: NA
CDR3 protein: CSVRRDGKLFF
CDR3 DNA: TGCAGCGTCCGGCGAGATGGAAAACTGTTTTTT